This entry lists 6 T cell receptor beta chains sequenced from one sample in a study of T cell changes during pregnancy in multiple sclerosis. Clones were sequenced by immunoSEQ multiplex PCR, and TCRdb holds only the in-frame ones, with some missing. The sample has about 75,000 clones, approximately 88% seen once. Material: peripheral blood, obtained in the first trimester of pregnancy. The receptors were sampled from a female donor in good health, enrolled as a control in a pregnancy study.

The chain links TRBV5-1 to TRBJ2-1; 7 bases fit TRBD2. The germline V gene encodes CDR1 SGHRS and CDR2 YFSETQ. This CDR3 has 16 amino acids. V trimming: 2 bases; J trimming: 2 bases; junction bases outside the gene matches: 7. The CDR3 region has the DNA TGCGCCAGCAGCTTCGGAAGTGGGGGGGCCTACAATGAGCAGTTCTTC. It is translated as CASSFGSGGAYNEQFF.

The chain uses TRBV6-1 and TRBJ2-1; 10 bases line up with TRBD2. The junction had 5 bases not matched to a gene; V was cut back by 4 bases and J by 5 bases. The CDR3 contains 15 residues. Germline V gene data show CDR1 as MNHNS and CDR2 as SASEGT. The CDR3 region is CASSALAGGNNEQFF. DNA of the CDR3: TGTGCCAGCAGTGCCTTAGCGGGGGGAAACAATGAGCAGTTCTTC.

The chain recombines TRBV18 with TRBJ1-2, with D hard to call. The CDR3 sequence is 12 residues long. Germline V CDR1 and CDR2: KGHSH, LQKENI. The V end was cut by 6 bases, the J end by 8 bases, with 13 bases between. The CDR3 bases are TGTGCCAGCTCCCCAGGAGACGGCGGCTACACCTTC. This gives the protein CASSPGDGGYTF.

This chain connects TRBV6-5 to TRBJ2-7; D is unclear. V was shortened by 0 bases and J by 0 bases, with 6 bases between the two germline ends. Per the germline V gene, CDR1 is MNHEY and CDR2 is SVGAGI. This CDR3 contains 14 residues. CDR3 sequence (DNA): TGTGCCAGCAGTTACTCCGGTCCCTCCTACGAGCAGTACTTC. As protein: CASSYSGPSYEQYF.

The rearrangement uses TRBV23-1 and TRBJ1-6; TRBD1 matches at 11 bases. TRBV23-1 is treated as an ORF (open reading frame) with a function not yet certain. Trimming took 6 bases from V and 3 from J; bases not matched to a gene: 4. The CDR3 spans 16 residues. CDR3 DNA: TGCGCCAGCAGATGGACAGGGGGCTTCTATAATTCACCCCTCCACTTT. Translating it yields CASRWTGGFYNSPLHF.

This chain connects TRBV15 to TRBJ2-5; TRBD1 might be the D (5 bases). Germline CDR1 reads LNHNV; CDR2 reads YYDKDF (reference sequence). This CDR3 region has 15 residues. Trimming shortened V by 0 bases and J by 10 bases, and 18 bases separated the two germline ends. CDR3 in amino acids: CATSREGPARASQYF. CDR3 nucleotides: TGTGCCACCAGCAGAGAAGGTCCGGCCAGGGCCAGCCAGTACTTC.